This T cell receptor beta chain was sequenced in a study of shared clonotypes between healthy human individuals. Across the whole study: Used for every donor were three CD4 naive, three CD4 memory, two CD8 naive and one CD8 memory plate. Regarding the study as a whole: Though the depth was large, rarefaction showed that sorted-subset sequencing was incomplete.

The naive CD8 subset, CD45RO-negative cells positively selected for CCR7, excluded terminally differentiated effector memory CD45RA+ cells. A note on this clone: Its antigen remains unidentified.

Libraries were prepared by immunoSEQ multiplex PCR; TCRdb keeps only in-frame clonotypes and omits some of them. The data hold hundreds of thousands of clones, with approximately 96% observed a single time. After removal of 3 bases from V and 3 bases from J, the junction contained 3 bases not matched to a gene. The germline V gene encodes CDR1 MDHEN and CDR2 SYDVKM. The CDR3 length is 14 residues. Source material: naive CD8+ T cells sorted from blood. The sequence derives from a young woman in good health. The chain links TRBV28 to TRBJ2-3, with 7 bases that match TRBD2. Here the CDR3 reads CASSLSGITDTQYF. The CDR3 bases are TGTGCCAGCAGTTTGAGCGGGATTACAGATACGCAGTATTTT.